In its sample, the clone carrying this T cell receptor (beta chain) was seen many times. These data originate in a study of T cells in Graves' hyperthyroidism and ophthalmopathy. TCR beta CDR3 sequences were amplified from RNA transcripts. HTBI primers were used for first-round RT-PCR of the TCR CDR3. TCRdb processed the multiplex PCR reads anew with MiXCR; each CDR3 protein has one entry. The profile shows 600,000 or so distinct CDR3 sequences, 15% to 20% of them singletons. The study defined stable Graves' hyperthyroidism as no ophthalmopathy progression within 18 months. Patients were aged 18 to 65, had disease duration under 2 months, and had newly diagnosed hyperthyroidism. The sequence was obtained from a woman in her 30s with Graves' hyperthyroidism. Sequencing used blood.

CDR3 DNA sequence: TGTGCCAGCAGCCTTGGGAGGGACGAGCAGTACTTC. Amino acid sequence: CASSLGRDEQYF. The chain joins TRBV13 to TRBJ2-7, with TRBD2 matching 7 bases. The J segment lost 5 bases and the V segment lost 5 bases, leaving 3 bases of the junction unmatched. Germline V gene sequence: CDR1 PRHDT, CDR2 FYEKMQ (reference sequence). CDR3 size: 12 residues.